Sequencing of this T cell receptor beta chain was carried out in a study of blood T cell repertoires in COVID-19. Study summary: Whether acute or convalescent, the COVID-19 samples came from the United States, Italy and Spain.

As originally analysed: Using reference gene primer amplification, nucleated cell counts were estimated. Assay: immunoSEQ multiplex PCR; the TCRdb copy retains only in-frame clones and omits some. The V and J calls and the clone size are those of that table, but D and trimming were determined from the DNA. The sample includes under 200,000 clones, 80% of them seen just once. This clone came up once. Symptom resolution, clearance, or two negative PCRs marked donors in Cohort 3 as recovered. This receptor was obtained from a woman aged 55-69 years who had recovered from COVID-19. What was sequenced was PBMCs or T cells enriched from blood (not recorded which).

CDR3 nucleotides: TGTGCCAGCAGCTTAGAAGGACCCGACAGGGCCCGGAGGGGGGAGCAGTTCTTC. As protein: CASSLEGPDRARRGEQFF. The V gene is TRBV7-9, the J gene TRBJ2-1, with D perhaps matching TRBD1 (7 bases). Germline assignment: CDR1 SEHNR and CDR2 FQNEAQ (reference sequence). This CDR3 spans 18 amino acids. Deletions cut 1 base from V and 10 bases from J, with 26 bases between.